What follows is one TCR beta chain and its context. This specimen comes from a study of blood T cells in healthy people across ages. Alongside a J-beta primer mix, a sample-barcoded 5' primer served in a second PCR lasting roughly 6 to 11 cycles. Each cDNA molecule received a tag from a template-switch adaptor that had 12 random nucleotides. TCRdb fed the 5' RACE reads into MiXCR, producing one record per CDR3 protein. The sample consists of around 1.1 million distinct CDR3 sequences, roughly two fifths of them appearing once. Germline CDR1 is DFQATT and CDR2 is SNEGSKA (reference sequence). The CDR3 length is 14 residues.

V gene TRBV20-1 combines with J gene TRBJ2-5; possibly TRBD1 for D (7 bases). The J call is doubtful: the DNA matches TRBJ2-7 better. Sequenced input: blood. The receptor was derived from a man aged 18 to 30 in good health. CDR3 loop: CSALGGTVSYEQYF. As DNA, the CDR3 is TGCAGTGCTCTGGGCGGGACAGTCTCCTACGAGCAGTACTTC.